One sample yielded the 27 T cell receptor beta chains listed below, sequenced in a study of shared clonotypes between healthy human individuals (dated by TCRdb to about 2020). The library was generated by the immunoSEQ multiplex PCR assay. This is the immuneACCESS table as TCRdb keeps it, with only in-frame sequences that have V and J called. A part of the clones is gone; compared with another copy, unresolved V genes explain less than half, and the rest is unexplained. Recorded for this sample are 1.4 million to 1.5 million clones; about 96% of them occurred a single time. Of the sample, roughly 1.2% is held by the ten largest clones. Specimen: naive CD4+ T cells sorted from blood. According to the study, the label for this sample's cell subset or site signals: CD45RA+ positively selected. Receptor source: a man aged 30 to 45 in good health.

The gene calls are TRBV18 and TRBJ2-5; the D gene is possibly TRBD1 (5 bases). There are 13 residues in the CDR3. V lost 6 bases and J lost 3, with 11 bases in between. In germline, CDR1 is KGHSH, CDR2 LQKENI. The CDR3 coding sequence is TGTGCCAGCTCCCTCAGCAGGGAAGAGACCCAGTACTTC. This sequence encodes CASSLSREETQYF.

This chain connects TRBV19 to TRBJ2-1; D could derive from TRBD1 or TRBD2 (5 bases each). The CDR3 consists of 13 residues. The V end was cut by 7 bases, the J end by 3 bases, with 10 bases between. Germline loops: CDR1 LNHDA, CDR2 SQIVND (reference sequence). This CDR3 is CASTWGNYNEQFF. The CDR3 region has the DNA TGTGCCAGTACTTGGGGGAACTACAATGAGCAGTTCTTC.

The CDR3 DNA follows: TGTGCCAGCAGTTACAAGGGGGCCCCGAACACCGGGGAGCTGTTTTTT. Translating gives CASSYKGAPNTGELFF. The V gene is TRBV6-5, the J gene TRBJ2-2; 7 bases are a match to TRBD1. J gave up 0 bases and V 2 bases, and 3 bases lay outside the gene matches. The CDR3 spans 16 residues. Germline-derived CDR1 and CDR2 are MNHEY and SVGAGI.

The J gene is TRBJ2-7, the V gene TRBV13, with 7 nucleotides matching TRBD1. This CDR3 spans 17 amino acids. With 5 bases clipped from V and 4 bases from J, the junction kept 17 bases outside the gene matches. CDR1 and CDR2 from the germline V gene are PRHDT and FYEKMQ (reference sequence). The CDR3 protein is CASSRTWRTGAPYEQYF. The CDR3 DNA follows: TGTGCCAGCAGCCGTACCTGGCGGACAGGAGCCCCTTACGAGCAGTACTTC.

CDR3 in amino acids: CASSRLADPGELFF. For the CDR3, the DNA is TGCGCCAGCAGTCGACTAGCGGACCCCGGGGAGCTGTTTTTT. The rearrangement uses TRBV10-1 and TRBJ2-2, with 9 bases lining up with TRBD2. This CDR3 spans 14 amino acids. With 5 bases clipped from V and 6 bases from J, the junction kept 4 bases outside the gene matches. Germline CDR1 and CDR2: WNHNN and SYGVQD (reference sequence).

As to this clone: Different DNA sequences within this sample yield the same CDR3. The chain links TRBV7-9 to TRBJ2-7, with D uncertain. Trimming left V 1 base short and J 1 base short, with 8 bases between. The CDR3 extends over 14 amino acids. Germline V lookup: CDR1 SEHNR, CDR2 FQNEAQ (reference sequence). The CDR3 protein is CASSLVGGSYEQYF. DNA of the CDR3: TGTGCCAGCAGCTTAGTGGGCGGTTCCTACGAGCAGTACTTC. Looking up the rest from reference TRBV7-9 and TRBJ2-7 gives the full variable domain: DTGVSQNPRHKITKRGQNVTFRCDPISEHNRLYWYRQTLGQGPEFLTYFQNEAQLEKSRLLSDRFSAERPKGSFSTLEIQRTEQGDSAMYLCASSLVGGSYEQYFGPGTRLTVT.

V gene TRBV5-1 combines with J gene TRBJ2-3; the D gene is possibly TRBD2 (6 bases). This CDR3 has 16 residues. CDR1 SGHRS and CDR2 YFSETQ come from the germline V gene. The V and J ends lost 4 bases and 1 base respectively, with 16 bases between them. CDR3 bases: TGCGCCAGCAGCAACCTCGGAGGGCCAGGCACAGATACGCAGTATTTT. It is translated as CASSNLGGPGTDTQYF. Supplemented by reference TRBV5-1 and TRBJ2-3, the full variable domain reads KAGVTQTPRYLIKTRGQQVTLSCSPISGHRSVSWYQQTPGQGLQFLFEYFSETQRNKGNFPGRFSGRQFSNSRSEMNVSTLELGDSALYLCASSNLGGPGTDTQYFGPGTRLTVL.

The V gene is TRBV9, the J gene TRBJ2-2; D not resolved. Germline CDR1 SGDLS, CDR2 YYNGEE. V shed 4 bases and J shed 0 bases, with 10 bases lying between them. CDR3 size: 15 residues. CDR3 sequence: CASSPVRANTGELFF. CDR3 in DNA: TGTGCCAGCAGCCCCGTTAGAGCGAACACCGGGGAGCTGTTTTTT.

The chain joins TRBV9 to TRBJ1-1; D may be TRBD1 (5 bases). Germline V gives CDR1 SGDLS, CDR2 YYNGEE. This CDR3 is 15 amino acids long. Trimming removed 0 bases from V and 3 bases from J, with 12 bases in between. The DNA of the CDR3 is TGTGCCAGCAGCGTAGTCGTAGGGGAGTACACTGAAGCTTTCTTT. This codes for CASSVVVGEYTEAFF.

The chain couples TRBV7-2 to TRBJ2-5; 11 bases line up with TRBD2. V lost 2 bases and J lost 2; bases outside the gene matches: 13. The germline V gene has CDR1 SGHTA and CDR2 FQGNSA. The CDR3 is 19 amino acids. Written as DNA, the CDR3 is TGTGCCAGCAGCTTAATCATGCCCTGGCTAGCGGGAGGTCAAGAGACCCAGTACTTC. This translates into CASSLIMPWLAGGQETQYF.

The chain combines TRBV5-4 with TRBJ2-7; D possibly corresponds to TRBD2 (5 bases). Trimming shortened V by 4 bases and J by 0 bases, and 23 bases separated the two germline ends. This CDR3 is built from 18 residues. Germline assignment: CDR1 SGHNT and CDR2 YYREEE (reference sequence). This CDR3 reads CASSPGIVLGQSSYEQYF. In DNA form, the CDR3 reads TGTGCCAGCAGCCCGGGGATAGTTCTCGGCCAGAGCTCCTACGAGCAGTACTTC.

The chain couples TRBV29-1 to TRBJ2-1; 7 bases are a match to TRBD1. Germline CDR1 and CDR2: SQVTM and ANQGSEA. Trimming cost V 0 bases and J 4 bases; bases outside gene matches: 9. This CDR3 is 16 amino acids long. The CDR3 bases are TGCAGCGTTGAAGACCTACTCCGGGACAGATACAATGAGCAGTTCTTC. Translating it yields CSVEDLLRDRYNEQFF.

V usage is TRBV4-1 and J usage is TRBJ2-1; TRBD2 agrees at 12 bases. V lost 0 bases to trimming and J lost 7 bases; unmatched junction nucleotides: 4. This CDR3 has 16 residues. In germline, CDR1 is MGHRA, CDR2 YSYEKL. DNA of the CDR3: TGCGCCAGCAGCCAAGACACTAGCGGGAGGATGAATGAGCAGTTCTTC. Protein: CASSQDTSGRMNEQFF.

The chain links TRBV9 to TRBJ2-7; D remains unclear. Germline V gene data show CDR1 as SGDLS and CDR2 as YYNGEE. Trimming removed 0 bases at V and 3 bases at J, with 13 bases between. The CDR3 has 15 amino acids. In DNA, the CDR3 is TGTGCCAGCAGCGTAGCTGGGGTCTCCCACTACGAGCAGTACTTC. It yields the protein CASSVAGVSHYEQYF. The full variable domain, completed using reference TRBV9 and TRBJ2-7, is DSGVTQTPKHLITATGQRVTLRCSPRSGDLSVYWYQQSLDQGLQFLIQYYNGEERAKGNILERFSAQQFPDLHSELNLSSLELGDSALYFCASSVAGVSHYEQYFGPGTRLTVT.

Comments on this clone: Other DNA sequences of this sample code for an identical CDR3. The chain couples TRBV11-2 to TRBJ2-1, with D possibly called TRBD1 or TRBD2 (5 bases each). V was trimmed by 1 base and J by 6 bases, leaving 10 bases between them. Germline V gene lookup returns CDR1 SGHAT and CDR2 FQNNGV. This CDR3 spans 14 amino acids. This CDR3 reads CASSLVRGSNEQFF. CDR3 DNA sequence: TGTGCCAGCAGCTTAGTGAGGGGTAGCAATGAGCAGTTCTTC.

The rearrangement links TRBV7-8 to TRBJ2-1; D is uncertain. CDR1 and CDR2 from the germline V gene are SGHVS and FQNEAQ. This CDR3 region has 11 residues. Trimming cost V 2 bases and J 15 bases, with 11 bases left between them. The CDR3 DNA follows: TGTGCCAGCAGCTTAACCCAGGCACCGTTCTTC. This gives the protein CASSLTQAPFF.

Notes on this clone: At the DNA level, this CDR3 is encoded by other sequences in the same sample as well. The V gene is TRBV7-9, the J gene TRBJ1-5; perhaps TRBD1 as D (6 bases). Germline V lookup: CDR1 SEHNR, CDR2 FQNEAQ (reference sequence). The V end lost 5 bases, the J end lost 2 bases, and 10 bases lay between the germline ends. The length of the CDR3 is 14 residues. Here the CDR3 DNA reads TGTGCCAGCAGCCCCCCAGGGGGCAATCAGCCCCAGCATTTT. Protein sequence: CASSPPGGNQPQHF.

This sequence joins TRBV9 and TRBJ2-7; 11 bases are a match to TRBD2. The germline V gene has CDR1 SGDLS and CDR2 YYNGEE. The CDR3 extends over 18 amino acids. After removal of 3 bases from V and 3 bases from J, the junction contained 14 bases not matched to a gene. The CDR3 is CASSAEFLAGGPGYEQYF. For the CDR3, the DNA is TGTGCCAGCAGCGCAGAGTTTTTAGCGGGAGGGCCGGGCTACGAGCAGTACTTC.

V and J are TRBV5-4 and TRBJ2-6; D remains unclear. The germline V gene has CDR1 SGHNT and CDR2 YYREEE (reference sequence). The CDR3 has 16 amino acids. Trimming left V 1 base short and J 1 base short, with 9 bases between. The CDR3 DNA is TGTGCCAGCAGCTTGAGGCATAAATCTGGGGCCAACGTCCTGACTTTC. Protein sequence: CASSLRHKSGANVLTF.

Turning to this clone: Distinct nucleotide sequences in the sample also encode this CDR3. The chain links TRBV5-1 to TRBJ2-2; D is possibly TRBD1 (6 bases). Germline V lookup: CDR1 SGHRS, CDR2 YFSETQ. V dropped 2 bases and J dropped 4 bases, with 9 bases sitting between them. The CDR3 runs to 14 residues. The CDR3 loop reads CASSLGQSTGELFF. In nucleotides, the CDR3 is TGCGCCAGCAGCTTAGGACAGTCCACCGGGGAGCTGTTTTTT.

In DNA form, the CDR3 reads TGTGCCAGCAGCTTAGCGGGGAATAACTATGGCTACACCTTC. Translated, it gives CASSLAGNNYGYTF. The V and J genes are TRBV11-2 and TRBJ1-2; D is unclear. In germline, CDR1 is SGHAT, CDR2 FQNNGV. With 1 base removed from V and 1 base from J, the gap between germline ends came to 7 bases. This CDR3 region has 14 residues.

This clone was detected once. This chain joins TRBV28 and TRBJ1-3; D is possibly TRBD1 (6 bases). The CDR3 covers 15 residues. The V gene lost 6 bases and the J gene lost 0 bases, with 12 bases spanning the gap. Germline CDR1 is MDHEN and CDR2 is SYDVKM. The CDR3 protein is CASRYGQSSGNTIYF. For the CDR3, the DNA is TGTGCCAGCAGATACGGACAGAGCTCTGGAAACACCATATATTTT.

V usage is TRBV5-5 and J usage is TRBJ1-2, with D tentatively TRBD1 (5 bases). This CDR3 is built from 15 residues. Germline-derived CDR1 and CDR2 are SGHKS and YYEKEE (reference sequence). Trimming cost V 0 bases and J 4 bases, with 13 bases left between them. CDR3 residues: CASSLVEGKSYGYTF. CDR3 nucleotides: TGTGCCAGCAGCTTGGTAGAGGGGAAGAGCTATGGCTACACCTTC.

Remarks on this clone: In the same sample, other DNA sequences code for this CDR3. The genes are TRBV9 and TRBJ1-3; no definite D call. Trimming shortened V by 0 bases and J by 0 bases, and 10 bases separated the two germline ends. From germline, CDR1 is SGDLS and CDR2 YYNGEE. The CDR3 extends over 16 amino acids. DNA of the CDR3: TGTGCCAGCAGCGTAGTAGGCGGAGGCTCTGGAAACACCATATATTTT. Translated: CASSVVGGGSGNTIYF.

This clone has only one observation. The chain carries TRBV30 and TRBJ2-1; 9 bases are a match to TRBD2. Germline V CDR1 and CDR2: GTSNPN, SVGIG (reference sequence). CDR3 size: 14 residues. The V gene end was trimmed by 2 bases and the J gene end by 5 bases; junction bases not matched to a gene: 4. The CDR3 reads CAWSSGRRNNEQFF. The CDR3 DNA is TGTGCCTGGAGTAGCGGGAGGCGGAACAATGAGCAGTTCTTC.

The chain carries TRBV4-3 and TRBJ2-5; tentative D call: TRBD1 (6 bases). The DNA matches TRBJ2-7 better at its end, which makes the J call doubtful. Looked up from germline, CDR1 is LGHNA and CDR2 is YSLEER. The CDR3 has 15 residues. The CDR3 DNA follows: TGCGCCAGCAGCCAAGATGCCAGGGGTAGGTACGAGCAGTACTTC. It is translated as CASSQDARGRYEQYF.

V is TRBV28 and J is TRBJ1-1; 9 bases map to TRBD1. The length of the CDR3 is 20 residues. Germline CDR1 is MDHEN and CDR2 is SYDVKM. V shed 3 bases, J shed 4 bases, and the junction held 21 bases outside the gene matches. The CDR3 protein is CASSFFWSPFGGQGGTEAFF. The CDR3, as DNA: TGTGCCAGCAGTTTTTTTTGGAGCCCTTTTGGGGGACAGGGAGGCACTGAAGCTTTCTTT.